Following are 24 T cell receptor beta chains from one sample sequenced in a study of OX40 agonist ivuxolimab in advanced cancers. Here immunoSEQ multiplex PCR was the method, and the copy in TCRdb shows in-frame clones only, minus some. This table holds around 80,000 clones, more than 85% found once. Sequencing used CD4+ or CD8+ T cells sorted from blood, obtained in a trial of the OX40 agonist ivuxolimab. These receptors all come from an adult with an advanced solid tumor such as melanoma, head and neck, liver or kidney cancer.

This clone was seen more than once but under ten times. The CDR3 DNA sequence: TGTGCCAGCAGCCTTCAATACGGACAGGGCGGCGAGCAGTACTTC. This translates into CASSLQYGQGGEQYF. The chain has TRBV7-2 and TRBJ2-7; TRBD1 matches 8 bases. The CDR3 spans 15 residues. With 5 bases clipped from V and 6 bases from J, the junction kept 12 bases outside the gene matches. Germline V gene lookup returns CDR1 SGHTA and CDR2 FQGNSA.

The table lists this clone with a few counts. The chain uses TRBV29-1 and TRBJ2-7, with D perhaps matching TRBD1 (6 bases). Germline V lookup: CDR1 SQVTM, CDR2 ANQGSEA. The V gene lost 6 bases and the J gene lost 1 base, with 10 bases spanning the gap. The CDR3 has 12 residues. The CDR3 DNA is TGCAGCGTCGCAGGGGCGTCCTACGAGCAGTACTTC. Translated, it gives CSVAGASYEQYF.

The V call is TRBV28, the J call TRBJ1-4; tentatively, D is TRBD1 (5 bases). Germline loops: CDR1 MDHEN, CDR2 SYDVKM. V was shortened by 2 bases and J by 0 bases, with 10 bases between the two germline ends. This CDR3 has 16 amino acids. CDR3: CASSLPGQATNEKLFF. CDR3 DNA sequence: TGTGCCAGCAGTTTACCGGGGCAAGCAACTAATGAAAAACTGTTTTTT.

The chain links TRBV6-1 to TRBJ1-4; D remains ambiguous. This CDR3 is built from 16 residues. Looked up from germline, CDR1 is MNHNS and CDR2 is SASEGT. V lost 2 bases and J lost 0, with 10 bases in between. The CDR3 protein is CASSELRRATNEKLFF. The CDR3 DNA is TGTGCCAGCAGTGAACTTAGGAGGGCAACTAATGAAAAACTGTTTTTT.

This clone was observed once. The V and J genes are TRBV5-5 and TRBJ1-5; D unresolved. The CDR3 consists of 15 residues. In germline, CDR1 is SGHKS, CDR2 YYEKEE (reference sequence). V lost 0 bases to trimming and J lost 6 bases, with 13 bases between them. CDR3 residues: CASSLEGFGSQPQHF. The CDR3 region has the DNA TGTGCCAGCAGCTTGGAGGGATTTGGAAGTCAGCCCCAGCATTTT.

V gene TRBV7-2 combines with J gene TRBJ2-1; D gene uncertain. The CDR3 length is 15 residues. CDR1 and CDR2 (germline): SGHTA, FQGNSA. The V and J ends lost 1 base and 1 base respectively, with 8 bases between them. CDR3 coding DNA: TGTGCCAGCAGCTTAGACCTGGGGTCCTACAATGAGCAGTTCTTC. It translates to CASSLDLGSYNEQFF.

This rearrangement joins TRBV5-1 to TRBJ2-2, with TRBD2 matching 8 bases. V was clipped by 4 bases and J by 4 bases; unmatched bases: 9. Germline assignment: CDR1 SGHRS and CDR2 YFSETQ. The CDR3 is made up of 16 amino acids. CDR3 sequence: CASSPSGGDGTGELFF. In nucleotides, the CDR3 is TGCGCCAGCAGCCCCTCCGGGGGGGATGGCACCGGGGAGCTGTTTTTT.

This sequence joins TRBV5-1 and TRBJ2-3, with a possible D match to TRBD1 (5 bases). There are 13 residues in the CDR3. The V gene lost 2 bases and the J gene lost 5 bases, with 9 bases spanning the gap. The germline V gene has CDR1 SGHRS and CDR2 YFSETQ. The CDR3 sequence: CASSFQGKDTQYF. The CDR3 nucleotides read TGCGCCAGCAGCTTTCAGGGAAAAGATACGCAGTATTTT.

The J gene is TRBJ1-4, the V gene TRBV6-5; D perhaps matches TRBD1 (5 bases). Germline CDR1 reads MNHEY; CDR2 reads SVGAGI. The CDR3 is made up of 14 amino acids. V was cut by 2 bases and J by 5 bases, with 9 bases left in between. The CDR3 DNA reads as TGTGCCAGCAGTTACGGGGCGAAAAATGAAAAACTGTTTTTT. Protein: CASSYGAKNEKLFF.

The rearrangement joins TRBV11-2 to TRBJ1-4; 7 bases fit TRBD1. Trimming at V came to 5 bases and at J to 4 bases, leaving 7 bases not matched to a gene. Germline loops: CDR1 SGHAT, CDR2 FQNNGV. The CDR3 has 15 amino acids. CDR3 loop: CASSRDRLLNEKLFF. CDR3 DNA: TGTGCCAGCAGCCGGGACAGACTCCTTAATGAAAAACTGTTTTTT. Looking up the rest from reference TRBV11-2 and TRBJ1-4 gives the full variable domain: EAGVAQSPRYKIIEKRQSVAFWCNPISGHATLYWYQQILGQGPKLLIQFQNNGVVDDSQLPKDRFSAERLKGVDSTLKIQPAKLEDSAVYLCASSRDRLLNEKLFFGSGTQLSVL.

The chain carries TRBV1 and TRBJ2-3; TRBD1 is taken as the D call from the table, unchecked against the DNA. TRBV1 is an annotated pseudogene. The CDR3 covers 17 residues. As DNA, the CDR3 is TGCACCAGCAGCCAACGAGGGACAGGGGGTGTAAGAGATACGCAGTATTTT. Protein sequence: CTSSQRGTGGVRDTQYF.

This clone has just one count. The chain carries TRBV18 and TRBJ2-1; D remains unclear. Trimming took off 0 bases at V and 4 bases at J, with 7 bases between the two ends. CDR1 is KGHSH, CDR2 LQKENI, per germline. The CDR3 length is 14 residues. This CDR3 is CASSPPEGYNEQFF. DNA for the CDR3: TGTGCCAGCTCACCACCTGAAGGATACAATGAGCAGTTCTTC.

This clone was found once. The chain combines TRBV5-6 with TRBJ2-3; D is unclear. The germline V and J ends were trimmed by 1 base and 1 base, with 13 bases remaining between them. The CDR3 contains 16 residues. Germline CDR1 and CDR2: SGHDT and YYEEEE. CDR3: CASSLRSYGRTDTQYF. CDR3 sequence (DNA): TGTGCCAGCAGCTTGCGTTCTTACGGCCGCACAGATACGCAGTATTTT.

About this clone: This CDR3 is also generated by other DNA sequences in the sample. The rearrangement links TRBV19 to TRBJ1-5; D not resolved. CDR1 is LNHDA, CDR2 SQIVND, per germline (reference sequence). V was shortened by 2 bases and J by 4 bases, with 6 bases between the two germline ends. CDR3 size: 13 residues. Here the CDR3 DNA reads TGTGCCAGTAGTATACAGATTAATCAGCCCCAGCATTTT. This encodes CASSIQINQPQHF.

This sequence joins TRBV28 and TRBJ2-3; TRBD1 aligns across 7 bases. V was pared by 3 bases and J by 0 bases, with 3 bases of the junction left unmatched. The CDR3 length is 15 residues. Germline V lookup: CDR1 MDHEN, CDR2 SYDVKM. CDR3 sequence reads: CASSLYRGSTDTQYF. The DNA of the CDR3 is TGTGCCAGCAGTTTGTACAGGGGAAGCACAGATACGCAGTATTTT.

The chain uses TRBV29-1 and TRBJ2-7; D unclear. This CDR3 region has 11 residues. Trimming removed 7 bases at V and 0 bases at J, with 7 bases between. Germline-derived CDR1 and CDR2 are SQVTM and ANQGSEA. The DNA of the CDR3 is TGCAGCGCTAGATTCTCCTACGAGCAGTACTTC. Translated, it gives CSARFSYEQYF.

The genes are TRBV19 and TRBJ2-1; 10 bases align to TRBD1. Germline CDR1 and CDR2: LNHDA and SQIVND (reference sequence). The V segment lost 11 bases and the J segment 8 bases; nucleotides outside the gene matches: 12. CDR3 length: 14 amino acids. The CDR3 is CASHRDRGWHEQFF. CDR3 DNA sequence: TGTGCCTCACACCGGGACAGGGGTTGGCATGAGCAGTTCTTC.

The rearrangement joins TRBV10-3 to TRBJ2-5; D is possibly TRBD2 (5 bases). The CDR3 consists of 14 residues. Trimming took 10 bases from V and 3 from J, leaving 18 bases between them. From germline, CDR1 is ENHRY and CDR2 SYGVKD. CDR3 in amino acids: CATRSRGNEETQYF. Written as DNA, the CDR3 is TGTGCCACCCGATCCCGGGGTAACGAAGAGACCCAGTACTTC.

The genes are TRBV4-3 and TRBJ2-2; D possibly corresponds to TRBD2 (6 bases). Germline CDR1 is LGHNA and CDR2 is YSLEER. With 1 base removed from V and 0 bases from J, the gap between germline ends came to 18 bases. This CDR3 region has 19 residues. CDR3 coding DNA: TGCGCCAGCAGCCAAGGGTTTAGGGACTTAGATTCGAACACCGGGGAGCTGTTTTTT. Protein: CASSQGFRDLDSNTGELFF.

This chain joins TRBV6-5 and TRBJ1-5; D gene ambiguous. Germline V CDR1 and CDR2: MNHEY, SVGAGI. The CDR3 covers 14 residues. Trimming left V 5 bases short and J 2 bases short, with 10 bases between. The CDR3 is CASSAGSGNQPQHF. The CDR3, as DNA: TGTGCCAGCAGTGCAGGCTCCGGCAATCAGCCCCAGCATTTT.

The CDR3 DNA reads as TGTGCCAGCACCGGGGCCAGGGGGTCGAACACCGGGGAGCTGTTTTTT. It specifies CASTGARGSNTGELFF. The chain uses TRBV5-4 and TRBJ2-2; 7 bases match TRBD1. The CDR3 totals 16 residues. V was clipped by 6 bases and J by 0 bases; unmatched bases: 8. CDR1 SGHNT and CDR2 YYREEE come from the germline V gene (reference sequence).

The genes are TRBV7-2 and TRBJ2-7; 8 positions match TRBD1. The length of the CDR3 is 14 residues. Per the germline V gene, CDR1 is SGHTA and CDR2 is FQGNSA. Losses at the gene ends were 4 bases for V and 4 bases for J; bases not matched to a gene: 6. CDR3 amino acids: CASSSRQGRYEQYF. Here the CDR3 DNA reads TGTGCCAGCAGCTCTCGACAGGGGCGATACGAGCAGTACTTC. Drawing the rest from reference TRBV7-2 and TRBJ2-7, the complete variable domain is GAGVSQSPSNKVTEKGKDVELRCDPISGHTALYWYRQSLGQGLEFLIYFQGNSAPDKSGLPSDRFSAERTGGSVSTLTIQRTQQEDSAVYLCASSSRQGRYEQYFGPGTRLTVT.

This clone has more than one count but fewer than ten. This sequence joins TRBV29-1 and TRBJ1-1, with D possibly matching TRBD1 (5 bases). The V end lost 4 bases, the J end lost 4 bases, and 10 bases lay between the germline ends. CDR1 is SQVTM, CDR2 ANQGSEA, per germline. CDR3 length: 12 amino acids. The DNA of the CDR3 is TGCAGCGTTGTGTGGGGGTCCACTGAAGCTTTCTTT. Amino acid sequence: CSVVWGSTEAFF.

The rearrangement joins TRBV28 to TRBJ1-1; D is perhaps TRBD1 (5 bases). Germline assignment: CDR1 MDHEN and CDR2 SYDVKM. This CDR3 comprises 12 residues. CDR3 region: CVTTGLSTEAFF. CDR3 in DNA: TGTGTCACTACAGGATTGTCCACTGAAGCTTTCTTT. Using reference TRBV28 and TRBJ1-1 for the parts outside the CDR3, the full variable domain is DVKVTQSSRYLVKRTGEKVFLECVQDMDHENMFWYRQDPGLGLRLIYFSYDVKMKEKGDIPEGYSVSREKKERFSLILESASTNQTSMYLCVTTGLSTEAFFGQGTRLTVV.